This T cell receptor beta chain derives from a study of blood T cell repertoires in COVID-19. Study-level information: The analysed material was cDNA or gDNA that came from T cells, B-cell-depleted T cells, or PBMCs.

Germline V gene data show CDR1 as MNHEY and CDR2 as SVGAGI. Unmatched junction bases numbered 11, after V lost 6 bases and J lost 8 bases. The CDR3 is 15 amino acids. Recruits, aged roughly 18 to 95 years, lived in around 24 US areas. In assigning cohorts, the study relied on participant-reported clinical history. Produced via immunoSEQ multiplex PCR; TCRdb's table is partial and in-frame only. The sample lists 160,000 or so clones, about 80% seen once, with less than 4% in the top ten. The receptor was derived from an older woman who had recovered from COVID-19. Sample: PBMCs or T cells enriched from blood (not recorded which). The chain carries TRBV6-5 and TRBJ1-2; 11 bases are a match to TRBD1. CDR3 DNA sequence: TGTGCCAGCAGGGCTCCCGGGACAGGGGGGTTGGGCTACACCTTC. Translating it yields CASRAPGTGGLGYTF.